This record covers a single T cell receptor beta chain. Its antigen has not been determined. No much larger clonotype is one base removed from it; base qualities were not supplied. TCR CDR3 regions were amplified from genomic DNA by multiplex PCR using the deep immunoSEQ assay. Extracted genomic DNA from each cell subset was distributed evenly across all wells of several immunoSEQ 96-well plates, and each plate was treated as a replicate. For sorted subsets, around 200 ng genomic DNA, equal to tens of thousands of T cell genomes, was loaded into each replicate PCR. Purified libraries were measured with a Qubit 3.0 fluorometer, size-checked on a Bioanalyzer 2100, and measured again with the KAPA Library Quantification kit. Each immunoSEQ 96-well plate was sequenced on its own single-read 150-cycle Illumina NextSeq 550 flow cell. For the original study's pipeline: Because only junctional sequences without quality scores were contained in the immunoSEQ output, filtering matching that applied to full-length reads could not be performed. Sequences were annotated with PyIR, a Python wrapper for IgBLAST v1.9, and V/J genes and CDR3 were assigned using IMGT germline references. Reads with weak V/J assignments (E-value above 1e-6), missing CDR3, stop codons, out-of-frame junctions, or ambiguous translated residues were removed. A V3J clonotype was defined by an identical inferred V gene, J gene, and CDR3 amino acid sequence. The percentage overlap between two repertoires was calculated by dividing the number of shared unique clonotypes by the size of the smaller repertoire. RTK rarefaction, the Chao1 estimator, and Recon v2.1 estimates of unobserved clonotypes were used to assess repertoire richness. For all TCRbeta clonotypes obtained by the gDNA method from four donors, generation probabilities were computed with OLGA. Imported from immuneACCESS, the table was reduced by TCRdb to in-frame sequences with V and J called. These copies leave out some clones; in studies compared against another copy, an unresolved V gene accounts for under half, and the cause of the remainder is not known. V, J and clone size are those of that table, while D and trimming were read from the DNA. This sample is represented by roughly 2,500,000 clones; approximately 94% of them were singletons. The ten most abundant clones make up 0.36% of the sample.

Donors were healthy HIV-negative adults with no recently reported acute infections or vaccinations. Only Caucasian adults living in Nashville, Tennessee, USA were represented among the donors. CD4+ T cells were enriched by magnetic negative selection, after which naive cells were positively selected on CD45RA and the negative fraction was taken as the memory subset. Blood was collected by leukapheresis, and PBMCs were isolated by Ficoll-Histopaque density gradient centrifugation and then cryopreserved in liquid nitrogen vapor phase. Purity and quantity of every magnetically sorted T cell population were checked by analytical flow cytometry. From each sorted fraction, genomic DNA was isolated and quantified by UV absorbance on a Nanodrop 2000c. The data derive from a study of shared clonotypes between healthy human individuals (dated by TCRdb to the early 2020s). About the investigation overall: Three men and a couple of women, aged 18 to 49 years, made up the cohort. For each donor, CD4 naive and CD4 memory were each run on three plates, CD8 naive on two plates, and CD8 memory on one plate. To estimate repertoire size and how much clonotype sharing occurs between individuals, the study deeply sequenced the blood TCR repertoires of roughly 5 healthy adults. Different laboratories and diverse techniques were used to prepare libraries and sequence TCR repertoires, to increase sequencing depth and limit assay-specific biases. Between about 0.8 and 9 billion PBMCs per donor were obtained by leukapheresis.

On the study overall, not on this receptor specifically: Estimated clonotype richness was generally larger for naive than for memory subsets. Sampling was restricted to blood, and TCR repertoires in tissue are likely to differ from TCR repertoires in blood. Even with the large sequencing depth, rarefaction of the sorted-subset datasets indicated that sequencing was incomplete. Based on pairwise subsampling, the degree of clonotype sharing among donors was expected to be affected by sequencing depth. Across four donors, roughly 5.1% of naive CD4, approximately 3.5% of naive CD8, 2.3% of memory CD4, and approximately 0.4% of memory CD8 clonotypes were shared. Compared with non-shared clonotypes, clonotypes shared by all four sorted-subset donors had higher generation probabilities. Because the study included only a small number of donors, the genetic and exposure-history diversity represented was limited.

Its CDR3 holds 15 amino acids, cysteine through phenylalanine. The CDR3 DNA has 45 bases and is translated from base 1. CDR1 and CDR2 were assigned from the germline V gene as SGHRS and YFSETQ. V and J are trimmed by 4 bases and 4 bases, and the gene matches miss 8 bases of the junction. The sample consisted of naive CD4+ T cells from PBMCs. The meaning of the sample's cell subset or site label: CD45RA+ positively selected. The source of this sequence is a man between 18 and 29 years old in good health. Some clones in this sample may be carry-over from other donors' samples. The sequence links TRBV5-1 to TRBJ1-1, and TRBD1 matches 9 of the central bases. In nucleotide form, the sequence is TGCGCCAGCAGCGATCGACAGGGGGGTAGCACTGAAGCTTTCTTT. This translates into CASSDRQGGSTEAFF.